Shown below are 24 T cell receptor beta chains from a single sample sequenced in a study of CD8+CD57+ T cells in acquired aplastic anemia. The template used for profiling TCR beta VDJ and CDR3 was genomic DNA. TCRdb analysed the reads with MiXCR anew, one entry per CDR3 protein. The sample has about 270,000 distinct CDR3 sequences, approximately 56% seen once; the top ten hold roughly 8%. Material for sequencing was sorted CD4+, CD8+, or CD8+CD57+ T cells (not recorded which) from PBMCs. The receptors shown here come from a human donor with severe aplastic anemia or a healthy control (not recorded which).

The chain carries TRBV7-8 and TRBJ1-1; no clear D. This CDR3 has 13 amino acids. Between the trimmed V and J ends, which lost 8 bases and 0 bases, there was a span of 10 bases. Germline CDR1 is SGHVS and CDR2 is FQNEAQ. DNA of the CDR3: TGTGCCAGCCGGCGAGGGCTGAACACTGAAGCTTTCTTT. Translation: CASRRGLNTEAFF.

The V gene is TRBV10-3, the J gene TRBJ1-2; 11 bases map to TRBD1. J lost 8 bases, V lost 0 bases, and 8 bases had no gene match. CDR1 and CDR2 from the germline V gene are ENHRY and SYGVKD. This CDR3 contains 16 residues. The CDR3 region is CAISESRTGGPQGYTF. For the CDR3, the DNA is TGTGCCATCAGTGAGTCAAGGACAGGGGGCCCCCAAGGCTACACCTTC.

Ten or more counts support this clonotype. DNA of the CDR3: TGCAGTGCTAGAGGTGAGGGTAGCTCCGAAGTTGGGGAGCAGTACTTC. Translation gives CSARGEGSSEVGEQYF. This chain joins TRBV20-1 and TRBJ2-7; possibly TRBD2 for D (5 bases). From germline, CDR1 is DFQATT and CDR2 SNEGSKA (reference sequence). The CDR3 loop spans 16 amino acids. The V and J ends lost 1 base and 7 bases respectively, with 23 bases between them.

The sample holds many counts of this clonotype. This sequence joins TRBV29-1 and TRBJ1-5, with D perhaps TRBD1 (5 bases). Trimming left V 6 bases short and J 3 bases short, with 12 bases between. The CDR3 spans 13 residues. The V gene's germline CDR1 is SQVTM and CDR2 ANQGSEA. The CDR3 sequence: CSVRWGDNQPQHF. The CDR3 DNA follows: TGCAGCGTCCGTTGGGGCGACAATCAGCCCCAGCATTTT.

This clonotype was detected only a few times. This chain links TRBV7-8 with TRBJ1-6; a possible D gene is TRBD1 (5 bases). This CDR3 spans 17 amino acids. Trimming cost V 3 bases and J 7 bases, with 19 bases left between them. Germline V gene sequence: CDR1 SGHVS, CDR2 FQNEAQ. CDR3 amino acids: CASSLSPNRNINSPLHF. The DNA of the CDR3 is TGTGCCAGCAGCTTGTCGCCGAACAGGAACATCAATTCACCCCTCCACTTT.

The chain combines TRBV7-2 with TRBJ2-5, with no clear D. The CDR3 length is 15 residues. V was clipped by 1 base and J by 4 bases, with 13 bases between them. Germline V gene sequence: CDR1 SGHTA, CDR2 FQGNSA. The CDR3 here is CASSLVPESLETQYF. The DNA for the CDR3 is TGTGCCAGCAGCTTAGTCCCCGAGAGCCTAGAGACCCAGTACTTC.

This clonotype was found once. J is TRBJ1-2 and V is TRBV12-3 or TRBV12-4; D remains unclear. The V and J ends lost 7 bases and 4 bases respectively, with 10 bases between them. The CDR3 totals 12 residues. Here the CDR3 DNA reads TGTGCCAGCACCCTGAGTGGCTATGGCTACACCTTC. It encodes CASTLSGYGYTF.

This clonotype was recorded many times. The gene calls are TRBV19 and TRBJ1-6; no clear D gene. V gave up 1 base and J gave up 8 bases, with 6 bases separating them. Germline assignment: CDR1 LNHDA and CDR2 SQIVND (reference sequence). This CDR3 spans 13 amino acids. CDR3 region: CASSIVTHSPLHF. The CDR3 DNA reads as TGTGCCAGTAGTATAGTTACTCATTCACCCCTCCACTTT. The full variable domain, in which reference TRBV19 and TRBJ1-6 provide the parts outside the CDR3, is DGGITQSPKYLFRKEGQNVTLSCEQNLNHDAMYWYRQDPGQGLRLIYYSQIVNDFQKGDIAEGYSVSREKKESFPLTVTSAQKNPTAFYLCASSIVTHSPLHFGNGTRLTVT.

In DNA, the CDR3 is TGCAGTGCCCGGCACGGGGTAGGGGAAGGCTACACCTTC. It yields the protein CSARHGVGEGYTF. This sequence joins TRBV20-1 and TRBJ1-2, with TRBD1 as a possible D gene (5 bases). Trimming removed 6 bases from V and 8 bases from J, with 19 bases in between. The CDR3 covers 13 residues. Germline loops: CDR1 DFQATT, CDR2 SNEGSKA (reference sequence).

This chain links TRBV24-1 with TRBJ1-2; 8 nucleotides line up with TRBD1. The CDR3 totals 15 residues. The germline CDR1 and CDR2 sequences are KGHDR and SFDVKD. V lost 6 bases and J lost 5; bases outside the gene matches: 10. The CDR3 loop reads CATSQPGQDLYGYTF. The CDR3 coding sequence is TGTGCCACCAGTCAACCGGGACAGGATTTGTATGGCTACACCTTC.

With regard to this clonotype: The junction departs from the called germline gene at one end, perhaps through a read error. CDR3 residues: CASIPGGTGGLFF. For the CDR3, the DNA is TGTGCCAGTATCCCAGGTGGCACCGGGGGGCTGTTTTTT. The chain links TRBV19 to TRBJ2-2; tentatively, D is TRBD2 (6 bases). This CDR3 region has 13 residues. The germline gives CDR1 LNHDA, CDR2 SQIVND (reference sequence).

This clonotype was seen many times. The chain carries TRBV9 and TRBJ2-3; 12 bases agree with TRBD2. With 3 bases clipped from V and 2 bases from J, the junction kept 4 bases outside the gene matches. In germline, CDR1 is SGDLS, CDR2 YYNGEE. This CDR3 contains 16 residues. CDR3 loop: CASSGPSGGATDTQYF. Written as DNA, the CDR3 is TGTGCCAGCAGCGGACCTAGCGGGGGGGCCACAGATACGCAGTATTTT.

The V call is TRBV28, the J call TRBJ2-1; 8 bases map to TRBD1. The CDR3 consists of 12 residues. With 5 bases clipped from V and 14 bases from J, the junction kept 8 bases outside the gene matches. Germline V gives CDR1 MDHEN, CDR2 SYDVKM. The CDR3 DNA sequence: TGTGCCAGCAGTCCGGGACAGGATAAAGAGTTCTTC. It codes for CASSPGQDKEFF.

Notes on this clonotype: The junction departs from the called germline gene at one end, perhaps through a read error. This chain joins TRBV2 and TRBJ2-5; 14 bases are shared with TRBD2. Per germline, CDR1 SNHLY and CDR2 FYNNEI. The CDR3 extends over 17 amino acids. CDR3 residues: CATSDKGLAGERETQYF. CDR3 DNA sequence: TGTGCCACCAGTGATAAGGGACTAGCGGGAGAGAGGGAGACCCAGTACTTC.

This clonotype appeared a few times. The chain has TRBV10-2 and TRBJ2-7, with 9 positions matching TRBD2. V was clipped by 6 bases and J by 6 bases; unmatched bases: 3. Germline V gives CDR1 WSHSY, CDR2 SAAADI. CDR3 length: 12 residues. In DNA form, the CDR3 reads TGCGCCAGCAGCGGGACTAGCTCCGAGCAGTACTTC. Translating it yields CASSGTSSEQYF.

This clonotype was recorded many times. The genes are TRBV7-2 and TRBJ1-6; possibly TRBD1 for D (6 bases). V dropped 5 bases and J dropped 0 bases, with 17 bases sitting between them. The CDR3 contains 18 residues. Per the germline V gene, CDR1 is SGHTA and CDR2 is FQGNSA. CDR3: CASSPSLGGGSYNSPLHF. CDR3 sequence (DNA): TGTGCCAGCAGCCCCAGCTTAGGGGGGGGCTCCTATAATTCACCCCTCCACTTT. The variable domain in full, with the rest retrieved from reference TRBV7-2 and TRBJ1-6, is GAGVSQSPSNKVTEKGKDVELRCDPISGHTALYWYRQSLGQGLEFLIYFQGNSAPDKSGLPSDRFSAERTGGSVSTLTIQRTQQEDSAVYLCASSPSLGGGSYNSPLHFGNGTRLTVT.

This sequence joins TRBV29-1 and TRBJ2-1; 13 nucleotides align to TRBD2. The CDR3 runs 15 residues. The V segment lost 4 bases and the J segment 3 bases; nucleotides outside the gene matches: 3. Germline V CDR1 and CDR2: SQVTM, ANQGSEA. DNA for the CDR3: TGCAGCGTTGCTACTAGCGGGGGGGACTACAATGAGCAGTTCTTC. Translation gives CSVATSGGDYNEQFF.

The table lists this clonotype with many counts. The V call is TRBV5-1, the J call TRBJ1-1; the D gene is possibly TRBD1 (5 bases). V was pared by 4 bases and J by 0 bases, with 10 bases between. Germline CDR1 reads SGHRS; CDR2 reads YFSETQ. The CDR3 sequence is 14 residues long. The CDR3 region has the DNA TGCGCCAGCAGCCCCGACAGAATGAACACTGAAGCTTTCTTT. Its protein product is CASSPDRMNTEAFF.

The rearrangement uses TRBV20-1 and TRBJ1-2; D is possibly TRBD1 (6 bases). V lost 5 bases to trimming and J lost 4 bases, with 20 bases between them. Germline CDR1 reads DFQATT; CDR2 reads SNEGSKA (reference sequence). This CDR3 is built from 15 residues. The CDR3 bases are TGCAGTGCTCCCGAGGGGGGGTTCTACGTCTATGGCTACACCTTC. It translates to CSAPEGGFYVYGYTF.

The J gene is TRBJ2-2, the V gene TRBV20-1; 8 bases agree with TRBD2. Unmatched junction bases numbered 5, after V lost 1 base and J lost 1 base. The CDR3 is made up of 16 amino acids. CDR1 is DFQATT and CDR2 is SNEGSKA in the germline V gene (reference sequence). The CDR3 bases are TGCAGTGCTAGAGTTTCCGGGAGGGGGAACACCGGGGAGCTGTTTTTT. Translating gives CSARVSGRGNTGELFF.

This clonotype was picked up many times. CDR3 amino acids: CAGVGTDTQYF. The CDR3 region has the DNA TGTGCTGGCGTCGGCACAGATACGCAGTATTTT. The V and J genes are TRBV6-5 and TRBJ2-3; D is unresolved. CDR3 length: 11 residues. The germline gives CDR1 MNHEY, CDR2 SVGAGI.

This rearrangement joins TRBV25-1 to TRBJ1-1; TRBD1 aligns across 7 bases. Germline assignment: CDR1 MGHDK and CDR2 SYGVNS. V lost 4 bases to trimming and J lost 10 bases; unmatched junction nucleotides: 12. CDR3 length equals 14 residues. The CDR3 DNA sequence: TGTGCCAGCAGTGTCATGGGCCGGGACAGTTCAGCTTTCTTT. It translates to CASSVMGRDSSAFF.

DNA of the CDR3: TGTGCCAGCAGCCACTTAGCGCCCACCGGGGAGCTGTTTTTT. Translation: CASSHLAPTGELFF. The chain is built from TRBV3-1 and TRBJ2-2; D might be TRBD2 (5 bases). Looked up from germline, CDR1 is LGHDT and CDR2 is YNNKEL (reference sequence). The V end lost 3 bases, the J end lost 4 bases, and 9 bases lay between the germline ends. This CDR3 contains 14 residues.

This clonotype was counted many times. This chain joins TRBV7-2 and TRBJ1-2; weak D call: TRBD1 (6 bases). Trimming left V 0 bases short and J 4 bases short, with 9 bases between. Germline CDR1 and CDR2: SGHTA and FQGNSA. This CDR3 has 14 residues. DNA for the CDR3: TGTGCCAGCAGCTTAGCTCGGGGGCCCTATGGCTACACCTTC. As protein: CASSLARGPYGYTF.